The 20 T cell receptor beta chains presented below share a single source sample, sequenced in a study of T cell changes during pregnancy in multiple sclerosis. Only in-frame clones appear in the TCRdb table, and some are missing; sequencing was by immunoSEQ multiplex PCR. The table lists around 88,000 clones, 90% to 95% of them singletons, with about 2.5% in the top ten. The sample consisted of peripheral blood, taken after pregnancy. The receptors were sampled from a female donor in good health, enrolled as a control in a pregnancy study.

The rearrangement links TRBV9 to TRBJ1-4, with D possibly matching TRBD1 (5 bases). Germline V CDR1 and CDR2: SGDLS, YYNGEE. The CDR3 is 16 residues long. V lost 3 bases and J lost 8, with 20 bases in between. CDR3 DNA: TGTGCCAGCAGCGGGCCCCATGGGCAGGGCTTAGAAAAACTGTTTTTT. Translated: CASSGPHGQGLEKLFF. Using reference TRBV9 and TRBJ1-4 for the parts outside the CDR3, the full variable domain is DSGVTQTPKHLITATGQRVTLRCSPRSGDLSVYWYQQSLDQGLQFLIQYYNGEERAKGNILERFSAQQFPDLHSELNLSSLELGDSALYFCASSGPHGQGLEKLFFGSGTQLSVL.

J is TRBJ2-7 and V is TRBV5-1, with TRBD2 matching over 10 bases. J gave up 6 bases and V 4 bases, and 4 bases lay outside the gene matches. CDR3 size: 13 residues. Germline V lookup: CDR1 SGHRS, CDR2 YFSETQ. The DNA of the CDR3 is TGCGCCAGCAGCCCTAGCGGGAGTGGCGAGCAGTACTTC. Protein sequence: CASSPSGSGEQYF.

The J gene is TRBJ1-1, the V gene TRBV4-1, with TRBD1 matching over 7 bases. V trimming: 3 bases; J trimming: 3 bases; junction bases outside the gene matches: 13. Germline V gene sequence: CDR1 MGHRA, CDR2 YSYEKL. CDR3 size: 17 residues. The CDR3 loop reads CASSQESLGGFDTEAFF. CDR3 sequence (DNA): TGCGCCAGCAGCCAGGAATCCTTAGGGGGCTTTGACACTGAAGCTTTCTTT.

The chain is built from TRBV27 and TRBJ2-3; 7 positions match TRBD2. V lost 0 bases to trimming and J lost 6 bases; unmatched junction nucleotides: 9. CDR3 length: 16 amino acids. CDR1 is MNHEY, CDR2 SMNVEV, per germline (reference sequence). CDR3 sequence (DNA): TGTGCCAGCAGTTTATCCTGGACTAGATTGGGGGATACGCAGTATTTT. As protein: CASSLSWTRLGDTQYF.

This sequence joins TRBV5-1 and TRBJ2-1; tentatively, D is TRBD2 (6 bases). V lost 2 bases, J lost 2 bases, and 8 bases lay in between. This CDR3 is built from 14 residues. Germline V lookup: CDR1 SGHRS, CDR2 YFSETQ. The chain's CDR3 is CASSFGTPYNEQFF. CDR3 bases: TGCGCCAGCAGCTTCGGGACTCCCTACAATGAGCAGTTCTTC.

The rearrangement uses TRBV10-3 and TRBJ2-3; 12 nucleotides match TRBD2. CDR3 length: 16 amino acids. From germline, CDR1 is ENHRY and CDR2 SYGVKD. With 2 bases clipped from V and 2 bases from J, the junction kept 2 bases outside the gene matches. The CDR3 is CAISEGLAGHTDTQYF. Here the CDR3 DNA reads TGTGCCATCAGTGAGGGACTAGCGGGGCACACAGATACGCAGTATTTT.

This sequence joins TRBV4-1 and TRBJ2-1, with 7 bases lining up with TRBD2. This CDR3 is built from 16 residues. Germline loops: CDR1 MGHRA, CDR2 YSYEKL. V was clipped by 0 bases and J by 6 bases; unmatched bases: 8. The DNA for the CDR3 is TGCGCCAGCAGCCAAGACCCCGGGACTACTTCCAATGAGCAGTTCTTC. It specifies CASSQDPGTTSNEQFF.

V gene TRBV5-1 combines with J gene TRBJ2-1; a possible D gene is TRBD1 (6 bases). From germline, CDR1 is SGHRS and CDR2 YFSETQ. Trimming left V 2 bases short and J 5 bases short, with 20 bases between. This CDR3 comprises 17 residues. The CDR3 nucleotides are TGCGCCAGCAGCTTCCTTTGGGACACCCCTCAGCACAATGAGCAGTTCTTC. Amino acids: CASSFLWDTPQHNEQFF.

Here the CDR3 DNA reads TGTGCCAGCAGCCCCCGGACTAGCGGGAGGTACCTGGAGCAGTACTTC. The encoded protein is CASSPRTSGRYLEQYF. V usage is TRBV7-9 and J usage is TRBJ2-7; the match to TRBD2 covers 14 bases. Germline values: CDR1 SEHNR, CDR2 FQNEAQ (reference sequence). V lost 5 bases, J lost 7 bases, and 10 bases stayed unmatched. This CDR3 is 16 amino acids long.

In DNA, the CDR3 is TGTGCCATCAGTGAAAGTGGGACAGGGTATGGCTACACCTTC. Protein sequence: CAISESGTGYGYTF. V gene TRBV10-3 combines with J gene TRBJ1-2, with TRBD1 matching 9 bases. J was trimmed by 5 bases and V by 3 bases; bases with no gene match: 4. The germline V gene has CDR1 ENHRY and CDR2 SYGVKD. CDR3 length: 14 amino acids.

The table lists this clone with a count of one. The CDR3 nucleotides are TGTGCCAGCACCCCGGGACAGGGGAACTATGGCTACACCTTC. Its protein is CASTPGQGNYGYTF. The chain employs TRBV9 and TRBJ1-2; 10 positions match TRBD1. The germline CDR1 and CDR2 sequences are SGDLS and YYNGEE. This CDR3 is built from 14 residues. The V and J ends lost 6 bases and 2 bases, in that order; junction bases with no gene match: 4.

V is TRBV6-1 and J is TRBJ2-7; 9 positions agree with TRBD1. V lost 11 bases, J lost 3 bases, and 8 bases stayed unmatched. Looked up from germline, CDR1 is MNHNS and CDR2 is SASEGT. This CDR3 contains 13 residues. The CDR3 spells CAGGQGLGYEQYF. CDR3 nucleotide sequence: TGTGCCGGAGGACAGGGGCTCGGCTACGAGCAGTACTTC.

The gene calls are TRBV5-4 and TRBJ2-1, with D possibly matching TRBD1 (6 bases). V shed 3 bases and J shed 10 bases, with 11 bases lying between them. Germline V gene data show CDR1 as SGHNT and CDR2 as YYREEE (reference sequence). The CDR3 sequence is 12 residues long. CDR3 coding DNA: TGTGCCAGCAGCTCGTGGGGACAAGAGCAGTTCTTC. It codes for CASSSWGQEQFF. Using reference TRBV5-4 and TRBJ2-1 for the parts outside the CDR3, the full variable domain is ETGVTQSPTHLIKTRGQQVTLRCSSQSGHNTVSWYQQALGQGPQFIFQYYREEENGRGNFPPRFSGLQFPNYSSELNVNALELDDSALYLCASSSWGQEQFFGPGTRLTVL.

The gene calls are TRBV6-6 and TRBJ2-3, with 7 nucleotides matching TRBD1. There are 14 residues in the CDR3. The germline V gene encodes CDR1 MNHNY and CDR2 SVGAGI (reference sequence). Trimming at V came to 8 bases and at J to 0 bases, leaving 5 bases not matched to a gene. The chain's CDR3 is CASGNRGSTDTQYF. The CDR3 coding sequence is TGTGCCAGCGGTAACAGGGGCAGCACAGATACGCAGTATTTT.

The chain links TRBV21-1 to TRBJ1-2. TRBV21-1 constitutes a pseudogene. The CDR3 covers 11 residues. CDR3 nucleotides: TGTGCCAGCCCCCTTAACTATGGCTACACCTTC. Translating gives CASPLNYGYTF.

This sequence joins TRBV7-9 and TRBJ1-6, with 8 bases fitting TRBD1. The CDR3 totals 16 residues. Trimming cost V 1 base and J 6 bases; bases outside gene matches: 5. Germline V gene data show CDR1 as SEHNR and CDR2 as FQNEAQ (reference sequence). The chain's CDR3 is CASSLDGTGANSPLHF. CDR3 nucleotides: TGTGCCAGCAGCTTAGACGGGACAGGAGCTAATTCACCCCTCCACTTT.

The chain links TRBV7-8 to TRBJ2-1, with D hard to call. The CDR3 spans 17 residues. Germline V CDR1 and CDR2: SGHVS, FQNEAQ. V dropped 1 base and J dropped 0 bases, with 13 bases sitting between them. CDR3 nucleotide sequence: TGTGCCAGCAGCTTAGAAGGAGCCATCAGCTCCTACAATGAGCAGTTCTTC. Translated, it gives CASSLEGAISSYNEQFF.

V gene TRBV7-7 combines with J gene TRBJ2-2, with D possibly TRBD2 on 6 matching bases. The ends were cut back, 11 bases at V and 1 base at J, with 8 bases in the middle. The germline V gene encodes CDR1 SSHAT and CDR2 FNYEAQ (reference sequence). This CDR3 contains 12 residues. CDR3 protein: CAVAENTGELFF. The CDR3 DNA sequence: TGTGCCGTAGCGGAGAACACCGGGGAGCTGTTTTTT.

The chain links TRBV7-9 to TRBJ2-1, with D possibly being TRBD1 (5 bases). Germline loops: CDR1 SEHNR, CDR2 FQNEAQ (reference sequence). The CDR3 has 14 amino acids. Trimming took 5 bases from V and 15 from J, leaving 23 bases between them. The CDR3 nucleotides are TGTGCCAGCAGCCCCGACAGATATACAATGATGGGGTTCTTC. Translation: CASSPDRYTMMGFF.

The CDR3, as DNA: TGTGCCAGTAGTATATTACTAGCGGGGAGTAATGAGCAGTTCTTC. Translated: CASSILLAGSNEQFF. The chain is built from TRBV19 and TRBJ2-1, with TRBD2 matching over 10 bases. The CDR3 has 15 residues. Germline values: CDR1 LNHDA, CDR2 SQIVND (reference sequence). V shed 2 bases, J shed 7 bases, and the junction held 5 bases outside the gene matches.